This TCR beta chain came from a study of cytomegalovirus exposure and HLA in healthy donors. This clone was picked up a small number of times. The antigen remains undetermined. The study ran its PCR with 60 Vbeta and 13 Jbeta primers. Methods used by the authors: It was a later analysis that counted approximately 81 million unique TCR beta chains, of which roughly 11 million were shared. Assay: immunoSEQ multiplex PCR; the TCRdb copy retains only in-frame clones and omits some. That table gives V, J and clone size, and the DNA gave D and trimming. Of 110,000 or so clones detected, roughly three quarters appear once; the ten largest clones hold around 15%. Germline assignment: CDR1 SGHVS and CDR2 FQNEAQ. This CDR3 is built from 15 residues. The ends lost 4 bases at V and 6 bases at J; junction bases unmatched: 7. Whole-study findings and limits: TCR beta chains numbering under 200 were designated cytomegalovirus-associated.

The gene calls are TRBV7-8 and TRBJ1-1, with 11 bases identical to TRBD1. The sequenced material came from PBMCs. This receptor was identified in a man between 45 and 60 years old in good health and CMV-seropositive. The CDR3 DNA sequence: TGTGCCAGCAGCTCAAGGACAGGGGGCAGTGCTGAAGCTTTCTTT. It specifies CASSSRTGGSAEAFF. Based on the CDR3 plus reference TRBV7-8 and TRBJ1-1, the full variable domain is GAGVSQSPRYKVAKRGQDVALRCDPISGHVSLFWYQQALGQGPEFLTYFQNEAQLDKSGLPSDRFFAERPEGSVSTLKIQRTQQEDSAVYLCASSSRTGGSAEAFFGQGTRLTVV.